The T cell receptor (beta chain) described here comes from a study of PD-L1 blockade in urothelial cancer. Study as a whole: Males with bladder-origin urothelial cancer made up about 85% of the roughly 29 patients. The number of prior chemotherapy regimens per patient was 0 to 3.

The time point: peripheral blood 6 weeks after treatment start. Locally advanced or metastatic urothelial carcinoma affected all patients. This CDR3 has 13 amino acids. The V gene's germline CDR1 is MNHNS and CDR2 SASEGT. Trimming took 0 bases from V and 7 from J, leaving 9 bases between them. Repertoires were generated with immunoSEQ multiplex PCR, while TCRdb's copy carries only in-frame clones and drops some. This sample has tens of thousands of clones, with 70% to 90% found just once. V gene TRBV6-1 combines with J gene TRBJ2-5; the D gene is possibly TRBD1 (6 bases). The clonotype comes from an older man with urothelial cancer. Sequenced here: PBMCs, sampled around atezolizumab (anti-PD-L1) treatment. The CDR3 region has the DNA TGTGCCAGCAGTGAAGCAAGGGGGACGACCCAGTACTTC. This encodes CASSEARGTTQYF.